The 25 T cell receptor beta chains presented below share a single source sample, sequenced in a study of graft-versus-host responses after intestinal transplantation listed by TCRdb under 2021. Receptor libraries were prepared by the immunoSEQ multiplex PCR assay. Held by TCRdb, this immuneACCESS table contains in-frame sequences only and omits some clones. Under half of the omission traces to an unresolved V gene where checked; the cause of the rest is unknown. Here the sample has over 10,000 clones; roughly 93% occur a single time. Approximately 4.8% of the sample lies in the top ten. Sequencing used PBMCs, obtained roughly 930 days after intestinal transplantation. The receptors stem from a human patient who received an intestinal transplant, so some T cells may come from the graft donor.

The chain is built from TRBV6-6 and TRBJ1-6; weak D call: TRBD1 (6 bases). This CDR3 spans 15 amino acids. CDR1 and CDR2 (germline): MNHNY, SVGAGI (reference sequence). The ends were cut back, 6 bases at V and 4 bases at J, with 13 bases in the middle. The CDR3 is CASRAGTLYNSPLHF. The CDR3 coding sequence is TGTGCCAGCAGGGCCGGGACATTGTATAATTCACCCCTCCACTTT.

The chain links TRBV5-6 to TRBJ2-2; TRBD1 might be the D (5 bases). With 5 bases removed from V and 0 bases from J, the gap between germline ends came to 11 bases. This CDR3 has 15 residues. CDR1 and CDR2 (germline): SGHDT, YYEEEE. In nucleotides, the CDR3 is TGTGCCAGCAGACCCGACAGCGCGAACACCGGGGAGCTGTTTTTT. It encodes CASRPDSANTGELFF.

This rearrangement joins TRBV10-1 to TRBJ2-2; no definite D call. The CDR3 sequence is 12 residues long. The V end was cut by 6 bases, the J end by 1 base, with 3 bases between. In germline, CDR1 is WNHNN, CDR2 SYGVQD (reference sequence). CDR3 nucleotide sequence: TGCGCCAGCAGCTGGAACACCGGGGAGCTGTTTTTT. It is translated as CASSWNTGELFF.

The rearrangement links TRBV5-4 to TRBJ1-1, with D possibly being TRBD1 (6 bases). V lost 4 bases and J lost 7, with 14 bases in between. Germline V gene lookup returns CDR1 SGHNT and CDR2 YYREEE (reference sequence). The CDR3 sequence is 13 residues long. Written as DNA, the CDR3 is TGTGCCAGCAGCGCGGACAGCAACCGTGAAGCTTTCTTT. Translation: CASSADSNREAFF.

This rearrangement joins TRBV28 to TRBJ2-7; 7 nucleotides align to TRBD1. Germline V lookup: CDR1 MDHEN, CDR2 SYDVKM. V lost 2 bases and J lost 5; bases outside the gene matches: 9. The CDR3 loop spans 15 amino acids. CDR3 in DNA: TGTGCCAGCAGTTTACCCGCAGGGGGTATCAACGAGCAGTACTTC. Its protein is CASSLPAGGINEQYF.

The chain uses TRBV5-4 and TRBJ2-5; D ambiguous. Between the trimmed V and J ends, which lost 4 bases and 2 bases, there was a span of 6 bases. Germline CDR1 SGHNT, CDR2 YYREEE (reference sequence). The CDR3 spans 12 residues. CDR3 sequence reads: CASSAPQETQYF. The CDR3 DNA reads TGTGCCAGCAGCGCTCCACAAGAGACCCAGTACTTC.

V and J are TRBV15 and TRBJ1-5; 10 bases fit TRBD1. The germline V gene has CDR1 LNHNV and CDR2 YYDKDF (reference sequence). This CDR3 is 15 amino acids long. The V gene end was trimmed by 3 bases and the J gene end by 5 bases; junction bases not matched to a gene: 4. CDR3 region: CATSRAGTGDQPQHF. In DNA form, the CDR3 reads TGTGCCACCAGCAGGGCCGGGACAGGGGATCAGCCCCAGCATTTT.

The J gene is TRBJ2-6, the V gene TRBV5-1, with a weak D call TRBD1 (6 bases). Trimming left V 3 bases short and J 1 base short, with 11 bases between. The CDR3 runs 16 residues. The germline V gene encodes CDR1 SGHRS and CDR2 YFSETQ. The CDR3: CASSYNRDSGANVLTF. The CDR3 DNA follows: TGCGCCAGCAGCTATAACAGGGATTCTGGGGCCAACGTCCTGACTTTC.

The CDR3 protein is CASSMTSEYTQYF. DNA of the CDR3: TGTGCCAGCAGCATGACTAGCGAGTATACGCAGTATTTT. The rearrangement joins TRBV7-8 to TRBJ2-3; TRBD2 agrees at 8 bases. CDR1 and CDR2 (germline): SGHVS, FQNEAQ. The junction had 5 bases not matched to a gene; V was cut back by 5 bases and J by 7 bases. This CDR3 is built from 13 residues.

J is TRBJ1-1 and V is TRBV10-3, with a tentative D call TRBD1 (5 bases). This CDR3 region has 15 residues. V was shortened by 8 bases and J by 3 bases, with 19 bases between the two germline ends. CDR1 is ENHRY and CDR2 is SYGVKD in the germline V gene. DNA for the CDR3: TGTGCCATCGGCAGGGACGGATTCGGAGACACTGAAGCTTTCTTT. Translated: CAIGRDGFGDTEAFF.

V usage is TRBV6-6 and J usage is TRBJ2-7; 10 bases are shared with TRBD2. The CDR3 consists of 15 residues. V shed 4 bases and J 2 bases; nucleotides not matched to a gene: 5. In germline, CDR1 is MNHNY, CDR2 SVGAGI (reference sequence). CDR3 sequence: CASSSTSGAAYEQYF. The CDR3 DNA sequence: TGTGCCAGCAGTTCCACTAGCGGGGCCGCCTACGAGCAGTACTTC.

For the CDR3, the DNA is TGTGCCAGCGCCCGTTCTGACTTAAATTCACCCCTCCACTTT. Its protein product is CASARSDLNSPLHF. V and J are TRBV19 and TRBJ1-6; no clear D gene. With 9 bases removed from V and 7 bases from J, the gap between germline ends came to 16 bases. The CDR3 length is 14 residues. CDR1 is LNHDA and CDR2 is SQIVND in the germline V gene (reference sequence).

CDR3: CASSLDRTVNTEAFF. CDR3 DNA sequence: TGTGCCAGCAGCTTAGATCGGACGGTAAACACTGAAGCTTTCTTT. V usage is TRBV11-2 and J usage is TRBJ1-1; D not resolved. Looked up from germline, CDR1 is SGHAT and CDR2 is FQNNGV. There are 15 residues in the CDR3. Trimming stripped 0 bases from V and 2 bases from J, with 10 bases between.

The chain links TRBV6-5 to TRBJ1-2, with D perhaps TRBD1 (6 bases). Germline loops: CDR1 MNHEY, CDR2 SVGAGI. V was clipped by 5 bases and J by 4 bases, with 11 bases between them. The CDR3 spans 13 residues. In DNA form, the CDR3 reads TGTGCCAGCAGTACGGGGACATTCTATGGCTACACCTTC. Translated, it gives CASSTGTFYGYTF.

The CDR3 DNA follows: TGCAGTGCTCCCAGTTACGATACGCAGTATTTT. Protein product: CSAPSYDTQYF. The rearrangement links TRBV20-1 to TRBJ2-3; D unclear. Germline lookup yields CDR1 DFQATT and CDR2 SNEGSKA (reference sequence). Between the trimmed V and J ends, which lost 5 bases and 6 bases, there was a span of 9 bases. The CDR3 runs 11 residues.

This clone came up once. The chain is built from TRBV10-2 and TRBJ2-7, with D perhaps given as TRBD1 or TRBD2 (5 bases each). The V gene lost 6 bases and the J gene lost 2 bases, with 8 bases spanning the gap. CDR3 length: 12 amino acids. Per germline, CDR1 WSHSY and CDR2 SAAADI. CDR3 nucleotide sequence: TGCGCCAGCAGCTGGGGGACCTACGAGCAGTACTTC. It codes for CASSWGTYEQYF.

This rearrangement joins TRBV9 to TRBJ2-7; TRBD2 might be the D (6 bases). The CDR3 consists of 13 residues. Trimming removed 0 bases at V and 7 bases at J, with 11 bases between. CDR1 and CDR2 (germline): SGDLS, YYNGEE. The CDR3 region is CASSVEARGEQYF. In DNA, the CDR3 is TGTGCCAGCAGCGTAGAGGCCCGGGGGGAGCAGTACTTC.

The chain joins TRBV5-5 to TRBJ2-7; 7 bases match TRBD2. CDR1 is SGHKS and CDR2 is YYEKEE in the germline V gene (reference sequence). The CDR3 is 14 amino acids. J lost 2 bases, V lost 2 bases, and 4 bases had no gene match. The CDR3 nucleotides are TGTGCCAGCAGCTTCCCTAGCGGAACCTACGAGCAGTACTTC. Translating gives CASSFPSGTYEQYF.

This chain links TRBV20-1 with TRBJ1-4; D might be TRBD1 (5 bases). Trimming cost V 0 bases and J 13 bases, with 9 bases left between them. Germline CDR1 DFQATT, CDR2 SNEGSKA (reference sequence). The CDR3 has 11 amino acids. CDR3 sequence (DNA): TGCAGTGCTAGAGAAACTGACAGACTGTTTTTT. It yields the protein CSARETDRLFF.

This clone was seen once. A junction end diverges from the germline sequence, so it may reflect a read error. The CDR3 is CVSSWGNTEAFF. The DNA for the CDR3 is TGTGTCAGCAGTTGGGGTAACACTGAAGCTTTCTTT. This chain uses TRBV7-3 with TRBJ1-1, with D unresolved. The germline V gene has CDR1 SGHTA and CDR2 FQGTGA. The CDR3 spans 12 residues.

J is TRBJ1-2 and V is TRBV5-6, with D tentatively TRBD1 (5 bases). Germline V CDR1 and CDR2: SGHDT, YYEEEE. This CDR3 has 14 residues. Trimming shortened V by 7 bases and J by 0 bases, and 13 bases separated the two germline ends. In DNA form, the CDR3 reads TGTGCCAGCCTCGGTGGGGCCTCTAACTATGGCTACACCTTC. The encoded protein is CASLGGASNYGYTF.

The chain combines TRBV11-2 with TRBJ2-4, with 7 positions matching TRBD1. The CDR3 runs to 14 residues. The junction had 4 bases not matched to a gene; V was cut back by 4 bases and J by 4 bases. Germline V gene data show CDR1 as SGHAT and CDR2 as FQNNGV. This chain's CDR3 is CASSSGTEKNIQYF. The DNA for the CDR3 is TGTGCCAGCAGCTCCGGGACAGAAAAAAACATTCAGTACTTC.

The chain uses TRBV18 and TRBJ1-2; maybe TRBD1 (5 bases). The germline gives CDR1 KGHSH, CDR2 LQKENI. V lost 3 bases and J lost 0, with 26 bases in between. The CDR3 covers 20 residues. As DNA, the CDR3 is TGTGCCAGCTCACCTAAGCGGGACGGATCCTCTGACCTAGCTAACTATGGCTACACCTTC. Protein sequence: CASSPKRDGSSDLANYGYTF.

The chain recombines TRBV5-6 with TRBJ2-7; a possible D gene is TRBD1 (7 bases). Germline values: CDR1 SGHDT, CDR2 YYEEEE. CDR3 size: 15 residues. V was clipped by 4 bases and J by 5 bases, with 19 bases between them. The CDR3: CASSPAPGGSDEQYF. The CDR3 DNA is TGTGCCAGCAGCCCCGCCCCAGGGGGGAGCGACGAGCAGTACTTC.

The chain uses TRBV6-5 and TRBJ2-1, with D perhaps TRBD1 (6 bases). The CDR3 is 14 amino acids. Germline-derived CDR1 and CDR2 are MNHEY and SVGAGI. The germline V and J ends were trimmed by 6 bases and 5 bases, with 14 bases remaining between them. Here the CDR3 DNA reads TGTGCCAGCAGCGGAATGGACAGCAACAATGAGCAGTTCTTC. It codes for CASSGMDSNNEQFF.